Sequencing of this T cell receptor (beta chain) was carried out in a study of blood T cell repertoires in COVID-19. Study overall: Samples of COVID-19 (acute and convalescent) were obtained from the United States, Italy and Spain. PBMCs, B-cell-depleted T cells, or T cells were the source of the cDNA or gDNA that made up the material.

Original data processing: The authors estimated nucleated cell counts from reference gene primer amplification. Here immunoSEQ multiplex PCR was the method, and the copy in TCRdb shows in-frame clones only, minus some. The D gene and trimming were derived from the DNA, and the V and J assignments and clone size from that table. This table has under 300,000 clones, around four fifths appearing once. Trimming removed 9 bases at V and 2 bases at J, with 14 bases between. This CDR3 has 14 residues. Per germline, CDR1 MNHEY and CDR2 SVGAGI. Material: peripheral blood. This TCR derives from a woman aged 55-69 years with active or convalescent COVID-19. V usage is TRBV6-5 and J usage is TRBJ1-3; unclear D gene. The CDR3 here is CASYRGETGNTIYF. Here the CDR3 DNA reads TGTGCCAGTTATCGGGGTGAGACTGGAAACACCATATATTTT.